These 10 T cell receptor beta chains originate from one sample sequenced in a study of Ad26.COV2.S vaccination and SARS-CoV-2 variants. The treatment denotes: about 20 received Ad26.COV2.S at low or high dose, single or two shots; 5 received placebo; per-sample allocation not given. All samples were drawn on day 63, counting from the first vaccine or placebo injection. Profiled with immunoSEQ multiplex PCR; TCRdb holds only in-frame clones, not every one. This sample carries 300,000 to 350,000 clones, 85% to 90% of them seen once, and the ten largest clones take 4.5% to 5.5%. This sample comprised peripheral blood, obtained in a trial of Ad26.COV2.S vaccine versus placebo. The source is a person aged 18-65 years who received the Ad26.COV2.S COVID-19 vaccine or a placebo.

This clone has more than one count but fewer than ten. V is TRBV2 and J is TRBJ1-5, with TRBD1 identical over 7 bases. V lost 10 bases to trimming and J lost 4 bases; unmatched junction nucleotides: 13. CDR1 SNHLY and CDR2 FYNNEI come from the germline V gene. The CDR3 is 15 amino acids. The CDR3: CATSQDRSPNQPQHF. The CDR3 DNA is TGTGCCACCAGCCAGGACAGGTCACCTAATCAGCCCCAGCATTTT.

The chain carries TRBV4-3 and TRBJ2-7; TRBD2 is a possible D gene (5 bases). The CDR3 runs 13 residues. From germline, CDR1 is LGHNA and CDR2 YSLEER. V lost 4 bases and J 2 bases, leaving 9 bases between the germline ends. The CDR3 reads CASSRGVAYEQYF. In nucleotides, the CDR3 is TGCGCCAGCAGCCGGGGAGTAGCCTACGAGCAGTACTTC.

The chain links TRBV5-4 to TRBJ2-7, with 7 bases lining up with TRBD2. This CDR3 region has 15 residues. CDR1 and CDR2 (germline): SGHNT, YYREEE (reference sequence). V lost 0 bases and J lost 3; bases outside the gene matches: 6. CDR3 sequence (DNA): TGTGCCAGCAGCTTGGGGTGGGGGACTAACTACGAGCAGTACTTC. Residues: CASSLGWGTNYEQYF.

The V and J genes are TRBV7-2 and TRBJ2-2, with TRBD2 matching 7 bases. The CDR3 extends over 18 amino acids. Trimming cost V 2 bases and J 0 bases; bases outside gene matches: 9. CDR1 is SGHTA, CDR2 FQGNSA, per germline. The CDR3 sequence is CASSLTGLADTNTGELFF. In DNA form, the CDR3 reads TGTGCCAGCAGCTTAACCGGTCTAGCGGACACGAACACCGGGGAGCTGTTTTTT.

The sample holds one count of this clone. The chain's CDR3 is CAWSEGLAAGGTQYF. The CDR3 DNA is TGTGCCTGGAGTGAAGGACTAGCGGCTGGGGGTACGCAGTATTTT. This chain links TRBV30 with TRBJ2-3; TRBD2 matches at 10 bases. V was clipped by 1 base and J by 8 bases; unmatched bases: 9. CDR3 length: 15 amino acids. CDR1 GTSNPN and CDR2 SVGIG come from the germline V gene (reference sequence).

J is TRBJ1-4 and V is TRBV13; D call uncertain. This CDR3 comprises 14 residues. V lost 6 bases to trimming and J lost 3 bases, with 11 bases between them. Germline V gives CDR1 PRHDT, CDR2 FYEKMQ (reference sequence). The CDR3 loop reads CASSSGWANEKLFF. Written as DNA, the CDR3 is TGTGCCAGCAGTTCCGGTTGGGCTAATGAAAAACTGTTTTTT.

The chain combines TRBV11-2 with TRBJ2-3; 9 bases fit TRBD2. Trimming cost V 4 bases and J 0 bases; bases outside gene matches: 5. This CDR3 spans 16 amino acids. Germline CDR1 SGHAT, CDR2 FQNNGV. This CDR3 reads CASSSTSGTSTDTQYF. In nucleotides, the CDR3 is TGTGCCAGCAGCTCGACTAGCGGAACTAGCACAGATACGCAGTATTTT.

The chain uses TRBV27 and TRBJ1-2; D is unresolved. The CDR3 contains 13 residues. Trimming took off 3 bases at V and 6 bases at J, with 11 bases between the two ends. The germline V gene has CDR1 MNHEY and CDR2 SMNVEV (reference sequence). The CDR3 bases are TGTGCCAGCAGTTTTTGGAGCAACGATGGCTACACCTTC. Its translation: CASSFWSNDGYTF.

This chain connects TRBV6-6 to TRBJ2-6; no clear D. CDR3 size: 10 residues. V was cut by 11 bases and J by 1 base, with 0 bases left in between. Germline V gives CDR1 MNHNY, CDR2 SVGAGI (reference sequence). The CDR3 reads CASGANVLTF. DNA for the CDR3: TGTGCCTCTGGGGCCAACGTCCTGACTTTC.

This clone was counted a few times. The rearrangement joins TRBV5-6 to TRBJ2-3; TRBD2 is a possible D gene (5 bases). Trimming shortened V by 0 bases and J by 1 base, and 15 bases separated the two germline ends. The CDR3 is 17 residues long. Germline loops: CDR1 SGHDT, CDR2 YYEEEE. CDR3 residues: CASSLVRGPARTDTQYF. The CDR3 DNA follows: TGTGCCAGCAGCTTGGTAAGAGGGCCGGCCCGCACAGATACGCAGTATTTT.